The source of this T cell receptor (beta chain) is a study of T cell responses to AZD1222 COVID-19 vaccine. Findings and caveats of the study: Baseline antibody screening turned up just a handful of seropositive AZD1222 recipients.

Of note for this clone: Its matching antigen is unknown.

Germline assignment: CDR1 SGHTA and CDR2 FQGNSA. V lost 0 bases and J lost 4, with 16 bases in between. The CDR3 runs to 17 residues. Assay used: immunoSEQ multiplex PCR; TCRdb lists only in-frame clones, some missing. Seen here are more than 100,000 clones, roughly 93% observed once, and the top ten hold 5.4%. The chain couples TRBV7-2 to TRBJ1-3; weak D call: TRBD1 (6 bases). The source is an adult in good health. Sequencing used peripheral blood, obtained on day 0 of AZD1222 vaccination. CDR3 residues: CASSLAVGGGWGNTIYF. In DNA form, the CDR3 reads TGTGCCAGCAGCTTAGCAGTCGGAGGGGGTTGGGGAAACACCATATATTTT.